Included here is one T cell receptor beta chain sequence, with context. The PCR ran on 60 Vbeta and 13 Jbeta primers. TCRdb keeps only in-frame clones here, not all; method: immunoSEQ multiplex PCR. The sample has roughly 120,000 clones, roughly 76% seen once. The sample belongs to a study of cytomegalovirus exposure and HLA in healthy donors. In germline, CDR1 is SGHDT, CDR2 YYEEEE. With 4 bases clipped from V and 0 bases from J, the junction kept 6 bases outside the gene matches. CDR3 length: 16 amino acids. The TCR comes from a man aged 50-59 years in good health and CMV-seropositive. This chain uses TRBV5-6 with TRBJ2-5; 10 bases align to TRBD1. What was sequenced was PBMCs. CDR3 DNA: TGTGCCAGCAGCAACCGGGACAGGGGATACCAAGAGACCCAGTACTTC. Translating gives CASSNRDRGYQETQYF.